This TCR beta chain was sequenced in a study of T cell responses to AZD1222 COVID-19 vaccine. The study's findings and limits: Within unmutated variant regions lay the reported targets of nearly half of spike-specific TCRs. It was only after the peak T cell response that any repertoires were sampled. In a largely white British group with more females than males, clonal diversity was possibly underestimated.

Profiling relied on immunoSEQ multiplex PCR, and the TCRdb table lists in-frame clones only, not all of them. The sample records 110,000 or so clones, roughly 91% being singletons. Second-dose intervals near 4 or 12 weeks were combined. About this clone itself: Its target is not known.

The receptor's source is an adult who received the AZD1222 COVID-19 vaccine. The sample consisted of peripheral blood, taken 28 days after the second AZD1222 dose.

The CDR3 is CASSLLTAGGRTDTQYF. In DNA, the CDR3 is TGTGCCAGCAGCTTGTTGACAGCGGGGGGGCGCACAGATACGCAGTATTTT. The chain uses TRBV13 and TRBJ2-3; 10 bases agree with TRBD2. Germline CDR1 is PRHDT and CDR2 is FYEKMQ (reference sequence). The CDR3 has 17 residues. Trimming at V came to 3 bases and at J to 1 base, leaving 7 bases not matched to a gene.